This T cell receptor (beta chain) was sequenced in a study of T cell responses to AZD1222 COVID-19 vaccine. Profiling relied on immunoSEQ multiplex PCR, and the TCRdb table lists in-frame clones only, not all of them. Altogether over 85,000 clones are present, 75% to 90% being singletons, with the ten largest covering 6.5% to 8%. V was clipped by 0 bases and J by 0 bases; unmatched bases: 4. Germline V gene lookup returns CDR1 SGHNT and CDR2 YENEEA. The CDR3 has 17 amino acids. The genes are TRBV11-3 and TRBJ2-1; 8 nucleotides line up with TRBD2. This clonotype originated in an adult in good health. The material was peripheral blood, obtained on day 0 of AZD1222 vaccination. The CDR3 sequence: CASSLEAGVLSYNEQFF. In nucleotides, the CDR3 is TGTGCCAGCAGCTTAGAAGCGGGGGTCCTCTCCTACAATGAGCAGTTCTTC.